A single TCR beta chain is shown here with its context. Its antigen is unidentified. Clones were read by immunoSEQ multiplex PCR, and TCRdb kept only the in-frame ones, dropping some. The sample lists fewer than 35,000 clones, 95% seen once, with about 0.19% in the top ten. The data belong to a study of circulating and synovial CD4+ cells in juvenile arthritis. Study-wide points: These repertoires were less diverse than bulk blood CD4 repertoires. Traditional Vbeta family usage analysis missed the pathogenic-like versus bulk difference. CPL versus bulk CD4 samples: T cell genome counts differed by at least an order of magnitude.

Germline V CDR1 and CDR2: LNHDA, SQIVND (reference sequence). V was clipped by 6 bases and J by 7 bases, with 19 bases between them. There are 15 residues in the CDR3. The source material was CD4+ T cells from blood. The origin of this receptor is a human donor with juvenile idiopathic arthritis. The V call is TRBV19, the J call TRBJ2-1; D may be TRBD2 (5 bases). The CDR3 bases are TGTGCCAGTAGCAGTATCGGCGGCAGGAGGAATGAGCAGTTCTTC. As protein: CASSSIGGRRNEQFF.